These 21 T cell receptor beta chains came from one sample sequenced in a study of metastatic and nonmetastatic thyroid tumors. No treatment had been given to any patient before thyroid surgery. TCRdb re-processed the PCR reads through MiXCR. The table lists approximately 32,000 clones, 15% of them singletons. Sequenced: blood. Every receptor here comes from a male donor with papillary thyroid cancer or a benign thyroid nodule (not recorded which). Some clones in this sample may be carry-over from other donors' samples.

This clone is categorized as medium-sized. This sequence joins TRBV6-1 and TRBJ2-3; no definite D call. Trimming shortened V by 5 bases and J by 6 bases, and 9 bases separated the two germline ends. CDR1 and CDR2 from the germline V gene are MNHNS and SASEGT. The CDR3 is 12 amino acids. CDR3 region: CASSPAEDTQYF. CDR3 nucleotide sequence: TGTGCCAGCAGTCCCGCCGAGGATACGCAGTATTTT.

Comment on this clone: This may arise from a read error, as a much more abundant clone is one base away. The chain has TRBV11-1 and TRBJ2-3; D unclear. In germline, CDR1 is SGHAT, CDR2 FQDESV (reference sequence). This CDR3 region has 16 residues. This CDR3 reads CASSLVRAVSTDTQYF. The CDR3 region has the DNA TGTGCCAGCAGTTTAGTTCGGGCAGTTAGCACAGATACGCAGTATTTT.

This clone showed up just a few times. The V and J genes are TRBV6-2 or TRBV6-3 and TRBJ2-2; the match to TRBD2 covers 8 bases. Germline-derived CDR1 and CDR2 are MNHEY and SVGEGT. This CDR3 is 15 amino acids long. V was pared by 5 bases and J by 1 base, with 3 bases of the junction left unmatched. The CDR3 DNA reads as TGTGCCAGCAGTCAGCTAGCGGGGAACACCGGGGAGCTGTTTTTT. This encodes CASSQLAGNTGELFF.

Regarding this clone: A read error may explain this, as a much larger clone is one base away. V is TRBV3-1 and J is TRBJ2-7, with 7 bases lining up with TRBD2. From germline, CDR1 is LGHDT and CDR2 YNNKEL (reference sequence). This CDR3 is 15 amino acids long. In DNA, the CDR3 is TGTGCCAACAGCCCCCTCGGCGGGAGTAGTTACGAGCAGTACTTC. Its translation is CANSPLGGSSYEQYF.

This clone was detected ten times or more. The V call is TRBV4-1, the J call TRBJ1-1; no definite D call. This CDR3 spans 13 amino acids. V lost 2 bases to trimming and J lost 5 bases, with 9 bases between them. Germline V gives CDR1 MGHRA, CDR2 YSYEKL. The CDR3 here is CASSQSENTEAFF. The CDR3 coding sequence is TGCGCCAGCAGCCAATCAGAGAATACTGAAGCTTTCTTT.

This clone was counted at least ten times. The chain joins TRBV28 to TRBJ1-1, with 9 nucleotides matching TRBD1. Germline V gives CDR1 MDHEN, CDR2 SYDVKM. The CDR3 sequence is 15 residues long. Trimming at V came to 5 bases and at J to 4 bases, leaving 8 bases not matched to a gene. The CDR3 sequence is CASSGDRAGGTEAFF. DNA of the CDR3: TGTGCCAGCAGTGGGGACAGGGCAGGAGGCACTGAAGCTTTCTTT.

In the case of this clone: With a much larger clone just one base away, this may be a read error. This chain links TRBV9 with TRBJ2-3; the D is unclear. Trimming stripped 0 bases from V and 2 bases from J, with 13 bases between. Per the germline V gene, CDR1 is SGDLS and CDR2 is YYNGEE. The CDR3 runs to 16 residues. The CDR3 DNA sequence: TGTGCCAGCAGCGTAGGGGTTCCGATCATCACAGATACGCAGTATTTT. This sequence encodes CASSVGVPIITDTQYF.

This clone has a count of ten or more. This chain links TRBV5-1 with TRBJ2-1, with 7 nucleotides matching TRBD1. The germline V gene encodes CDR1 SGHRS and CDR2 YFSETQ. V lost 1 base and J lost 9; bases outside the gene matches: 7. This CDR3 contains 14 residues. CDR3 protein: CASSLSKGAGEQFF. As DNA, the CDR3 is TGCGCCAGCAGCTTGTCAAAGGGGGCGGGTGAGCAGTTCTTC.

The V call is TRBV7-8, the J call TRBJ2-2, with D perhaps TRBD2 (6 bases). Germline V gene data show CDR1 as SGHVS and CDR2 as FQNEAQ. This CDR3 has 15 amino acids. V gave up 2 bases and J gave up 9 bases, with 16 bases separating them. CDR3 DNA sequence: TGTGCCAGCAGCTTAAGCAGACTAGTCACTTGGGAGCTGTTTTTT. Protein: CASSLSRLVTWELFF.

This clone was recorded many times. This rearrangement joins TRBV4-3 to TRBJ1-1, with D unclear. Germline V gene lookup returns CDR1 LGHNA and CDR2 YSLEER. Trimming shortened V by 0 bases and J by 7 bases, and 6 bases separated the two germline ends. This CDR3 is built from 12 residues. Written as DNA, the CDR3 is TGCGCCAGCAGCCAAGAAGTGGGTGAAGCTTTCTTT. The encoded protein is CASSQEVGEAFF.

The chain is built from TRBV7-3 and TRBJ1-5; D ambiguous. The CDR3 extends over 13 amino acids. From germline, CDR1 is SGHTA and CDR2 FQGTGA. V lost 5 bases and J 6 bases, leaving 11 bases between the germline ends. CDR3 sequence reads: CASSPTVTQPQHF. The DNA for the CDR3 is TGTGCCAGCAGCCCGACGGTGACTCAGCCCCAGCATTTT.

On this clone: A single base separates this from a much larger clone, so it may be a read error. This sample also contains other DNA sequences that code for the same CDR3. In DNA, the CDR3 is TGTGCCAGCAGCTTGCAGGGTAGCGGGAGTGCTCAGTATTTT. Translated, it gives CASSLQGSGSAQYF. This chain uses TRBV5-4 with TRBJ2-3; TRBD2 matches at 9 bases. Unmatched junction bases numbered 9, after V lost 1 base and J lost 12 bases. This CDR3 has 14 amino acids. The germline gives CDR1 SGHNT, CDR2 YYREEE (reference sequence).

This clone was detected ten times or more. The gene calls are TRBV11-2 and TRBJ1-3; D perhaps matches TRBD1 (6 bases). The CDR3 consists of 16 residues. V lost 5 bases, J lost 0 bases, and 14 bases lay in between. Germline loops: CDR1 SGHAT, CDR2 FQNNGV. This CDR3 reads CASSQRQVFSGNTIYF. CDR3 nucleotide sequence: TGTGCCAGCAGCCAGAGACAGGTCTTCTCTGGAAACACCATATATTTT.

This clone was recorded at least ten times. CDR3 DNA sequence: TGTGCCAGCAGTGAAGGAGTTGACCGTGAGACCCAGTACTTC. It specifies CASSEGVDRETQYF. The chain joins TRBV6-1 to TRBJ2-5, with no clear D. The V end lost 1 base, the J end lost 5 bases, and 11 bases lay between the germline ends. This CDR3 comprises 14 residues. Per germline, CDR1 MNHNS and CDR2 SASEGT.

Ten or more counts support this clone. This chain links TRBV19 with TRBJ2-5; D unclear. CDR1 is LNHDA and CDR2 is SQIVND in the germline V gene (reference sequence). The CDR3 is 14 amino acids. V was clipped by 9 bases and J by 1 base, with 15 bases between them. The CDR3 here is CASKKLSSQETQYF. The CDR3, as DNA: TGTGCCAGCAAAAAACTTAGTTCCCAAGAGACCCAGTACTTC.

This clone has ten or more counts. V gene TRBV6-5 combines with J gene TRBJ1-2, with D perhaps TRBD1 (6 bases). The CDR3 sequence is 15 residues long. Deletions cut 0 bases from V and 8 bases from J, with 16 bases between. CDR1 is MNHEY, CDR2 SVGAGI, per germline. The CDR3 region has the DNA TGTGCCAGCAGTTACTCCAACAGGGCGTCGATGGGCTACACCTTC. The encoded protein is CASSYSNRASMGYTF.

The chain employs TRBV6-1 and TRBJ1-6; D may be TRBD1 (6 bases). The CDR3 totals 16 residues. V was trimmed by 3 bases and J by 4 bases, leaving 13 bases between them. CDR1 and CDR2 from the germline V gene are MNHNS and SASEGT. In nucleotides, the CDR3 is TGTGCCAGCAGTGAGGCGGACAGCAGATATAATTCACCCCTCCACTTT. Protein sequence: CASSEADSRYNSPLHF.

This clone was seen a handful of times. The chain is built from TRBV11-2 and TRBJ2-7; 9 nucleotides agree with TRBD2. The CDR3 is 16 residues long. In germline, CDR1 is SGHAT, CDR2 FQNNGV. V lost 2 bases and J lost 8; bases outside the gene matches: 13. This CDR3 reads CASSLLSAGGVWKQYF. In nucleotides, the CDR3 is TGTGCCAGCAGCTTACTCTCTGCGGGGGGGGTGTGGAAGCAGTACTTC. Complete variable domain (other parts from reference TRBV11-2 and TRBJ2-7): EAGVAQSPRYKIIEKRQSVAFWCNPISGHATLYWYQQILGQGPKLLIQFQNNGVVDDSQLPKDRFSAERLKGVDSTLKIQPAKLEDSAVYLCASSLLSAGGVWKQYFGPGTRLTVT.

This clone was observed many times. The chain is built from TRBV5-1 and TRBJ2-7, with D maybe TRBD1 (5 bases). The length of the CDR3 is 14 residues. Trimming pared 1 base from V and 3 bases from J, leaving 11 bases between. CDR1 and CDR2 (germline): SGHRS, YFSETQ. This CDR3 reads CASSLRAGFYEQYF. In DNA form, the CDR3 reads TGCGCCAGCAGCTTGCGCGCAGGGTTCTACGAGCAGTACTTC.

Points on this clone: One junction end disagrees with the germline gene, perhaps due to a read error. Different DNA sequences within this sample yield the same CDR3. The rearrangement joins TRBV27 to TRBJ1-6; the D is unclear. The CDR3 totals 12 residues. CDR1 is MNHEY, CDR2 SMNVEV, per germline (reference sequence). CDR3 bases: TGTGCCAGCCGTAGACCCAATTCACCCCTACACTTT. Its protein is CASRRPNSPLHF.

The V gene is TRBV11-2, the J gene TRBJ2-1; D might be TRBD2 (5 bases). The CDR3 sequence is 16 residues long. The germline V gene encodes CDR1 SGHAT and CDR2 FQNNGV. Trimming removed 5 bases at V and 12 bases at J, with 26 bases between. The CDR3 spells CASSPKASWTSLGQFF. CDR3 sequence (DNA): TGTGCCAGCAGCCCAAAGGCTAGCTGGACCTCCCTAGGGCAGTTCTTC.